This is a list of T cell receptor beta chains from one sample in a study of beta chain features in type 1 diabetes. Using immunoSEQ multiplex PCR, the repertoire was profiled, and TCRdb retains in-frame clones only, with some absent. The sample contains about 650,000 clones, 9.5% to 15% of which appear only once. Material: naive CD4+ T cells from blood. The receptors shown here come from a man aged 25-45 years with type 1 diabetes. Each CDR3 is given with its conserved first and last residue. D genes are given only for firm matches. Size is omitted from some rows. Given values are once, few, many or a class for expanded clones.

DNA,CDR3,D,size,J,length,V
TGTGCCAGCAGCTTACATGGCGAAGAGACCCAGTACTTC,CASSLHGEETQYF,.,few,TRBJ2-5,13,TRBV7-3
TGCGCCAGCAGCCCCGGACTAGCGGGGACCCTTTACAATGAGCAGTTCTTC,CASSPGLAGTLYNEQFF,TRBD2,few,TRBJ2-1,17,TRBV4-3
TGTGCCATCACGCCGGGTAGCTCCTACGAGCAGTACTTC,CAITPGSSYEQYF,.,.,TRBJ2-7,13,TRBV10-3
TGTGCCAGCAGCCCTACTAGCGGAAGCCGAGGGGAGCAGTACTTC,CASSPTSGSRGEQYF,TRBD2,.,TRBJ2-7,15,TRBV7-2
TGCGCCAGCAGCCAAGGTCTAACCCCCGGCGATGAAAAACTGTTTTTT,CASSQGLTPGDEKLFF,.,many,TRBJ1-4,16,TRBV4-3
TGCAGCGTTGAAGGACAGGGCCGGGGCTACACCTTC,CSVEGQGRGYTF,TRBD1,.,TRBJ1-2,12,TRBV29-1
TGTGCCAGCAGCACCCGGGACAGGGGTACGGAGACCCAGTACTTC,CASSTRDRGTETQYF,TRBD1,few,TRBJ2-5,15,TRBV9
TGCGCCAGCAGCCAAGAGGGGCAGGGGGCAGGGTACGAGCAGTACTTC,CASSQEGQGAGYEQYF,TRBD1,.,TRBJ2-7,16,TRBV4-3
TGTGCCAGCAGCTCCCGGACAGGGGAGCGCGAGCAGTACTTC,CASSSRTGEREQYF,TRBD1,.,TRBJ2-7,14,TRBV7-6
TGTGCCAGCAGCCTTGCCGGGACAGGTAGCTCCTACAATGAGCAGTTCTTC,CASSLAGTGSSYNEQFF,TRBD1,.,TRBJ2-1,17,TRBV4-2
TGCGCCAGCAGCACAACGCCGGACACCGGGGAGCTGTTTTTT,CASSTTPDTGELFF,.,.,TRBJ2-2,14,TRBV5-1
TGTGCCAGCAGCCAAGTACCCGGGGGCAGCTATGGCTACACCTTC,CASSQVPGGSYGYTF,.,few,TRBJ1-2,15,TRBV14
TGTGCCAGCAGCTTAGGCGGGACTAGCGGCAGGGAGACCCAGTACTTC,CASSLGGTSGRETQYF,TRBD2,few,TRBJ2-5,16,TRBV7-8
TGTGCCAGCAGCCAAGAGAGAGCACAATGGGCGTACAATGAGCAGTTCTTC,CASSQERAQWAYNEQFF,.,.,TRBJ2-1,17,TRBV4-2
TGTGCCAGCAGCCACGAGCAGGTGGAGACCCAGTACTTC,CASSHEQVETQYF,.,few,TRBJ2-5,13,TRBV28
TGTGCCAGCAGCCCCTGGACCGGGACAAGCTATGGCTACACCTTC,CASSPWTGTSYGYTF,.,few,TRBJ1-2,15,TRBV5-4
TGTGCCAGCAGTTTCCGACCGGGACAGGAGTACACAGATACGCAGTATTTT,CASSFRPGQEYTDTQYF,TRBD1,few,TRBJ2-3,17,TRBV27
TGCGCCAGCAGCCAACTTACGGGCAATGAGCAGTTCTTC,CASSQLTGNEQFF,.,once,TRBJ2-1,13,TRBV4-1
TGTGCCAGCAGTCGGGGCCGGGGCTACGAGCAGTACTTC,CASSRGRGYEQYF,.,few,TRBJ2-7,13,TRBV27
TGTGCCATCAGGGGGCAAACTAACTATGGCTACACCTTC,CAIRGQTNYGYTF,TRBD1,few,TRBJ1-2,13,TRBV28
TGTGCCAGCAGCGTATCCGGGGGGGCGGCAGATACGCAGTATTTT,CASSVSGGAADTQYF,TRBD2,.,TRBJ2-3,15,TRBV9
TGTGCCATCAGTGAGTTCGCACACAGGGGGGCCTACGAGCAGTACTTC,CAISEFAHRGAYEQYF,TRBD1,few,TRBJ2-7,16,TRBV10-3
TGTGCCAGCAGACAGGGTTCCTACAATGAGCAGTTCTTC,CASRQGSYNEQFF,.,.,TRBJ2-1,13,TRBV7-2
TGTGCCAGCATGGGGGGGTCTTACCAAGAGACCCAGTACTTC,CASMGGSYQETQYF,TRBD2,once,TRBJ2-5,14,TRBV6-6
TGTGCCAGCAGTATAACAGGGAACGGACCGAACGAGCAGTACTTC,CASSITGNGPNEQYF,.,.,TRBJ2-7,15,TRBV6-5
TGTGCCAGCAGCCAAGAACGGAGTAGCACAGAGACCCAGTACTTC,CASSQERSSTETQYF,.,.,TRBJ2-5,15,TRBV7-2
TGTGCCAGCAGCGTAAGGCCAGGGGATGGCTACACCTTC,CASSVRPGDGYTF,.,.,TRBJ1-2,13,TRBV9
TGTGCCAGCAGCGTAGAAGGTTTACGTTCACCCCTCCACTTT,CASSVEGLRSPLHF,.,.,TRBJ1-6,14,TRBV9
TGTGCCAGCAGACCGACAGATAACTATGGCTACACCTTC,CASRPTDNYGYTF,.,.,TRBJ1-2,13,TRBV6-5
TGTGCCAGCAGCTTCAATACTAGGGATACGCAGTATTTT,CASSFNTRDTQYF,.,.,TRBJ2-3,13,TRBV13
TGCAGCGCTGGGAAAGAGACCCAGTACTTC,CSAGKETQYF,.,.,TRBJ2-5,10,TRBV29-1
TGTGCCAGCAGTTACATTGGCGGCAATCAGCCCCAGCATTTT,CASSYIGGNQPQHF,.,.,TRBJ1-5,14,TRBV6-6
TGTGCCAGCAGCCAAGATGGGACAGGGATAAAGACCCAGTACTTC,CASSQDGTGIKTQYF,TRBD1,few,TRBJ2-5,15,TRBV4-2
TGTGCCTGGGGCGGGGGCGCCGGATACAATGAGCAGTTCTTC,CAWGGGAGYNEQFF,.,few,TRBJ2-1,14,TRBV30
TGTGCCAGTACTGTCCGGGAGAGAACTGAAGCTTTCTTT,CASTVRERTEAFF,.,.,TRBJ1-1,13,TRBV19
TGTGCCAGCAGTTCGGGACATGAAGCTAGGGGCTACACCTTC,CASSSGHEARGYTF,.,.,TRBJ1-2,14,TRBV6-5
TGTGCCAGCAGCGTAGCGGGGGGAGGGACAGGCTCCAATGAAAAACTGTTTTTT,CASSVAGGGTGSNEKLFF,TRBD1,.,TRBJ1-4,18,TRBV9